This T cell receptor (beta chain) was sequenced during a study of T cell responses to AZD1222 COVID-19 vaccine. Study-wide findings and caveats: Mostly white British, mostly female donors; authors suggested clonal diversity may be underestimated. Reportedly, nearly half of unique spike TCRs recognized epitopes outside B.1.351/B.1.1.7 mutations.

Germline V CDR1 and CDR2: MNHEY, SMNVEV (reference sequence). V lost 5 bases to trimming and J lost 4 bases, with 14 bases between them. The CDR3 covers 14 residues. Points on this clone: Its target is not known.

The protocol was immunoSEQ multiplex PCR, while the TCRdb copy is restricted to in-frame clones and leaves out a portion. The sample has 90,000 to 95,000 clones, approximately 90% seen once. The V and J genes are TRBV27 and TRBJ1-2, with D possibly being TRBD1 (6 bases). The origin of this receptor is an adult who received the AZD1222 COVID-19 vaccine. This material consisted of peripheral blood, taken 28 days after the second AZD1222 dose. The CDR3 here is CASSPDRAIYGYTF. The CDR3 nucleotides read TGTGCCAGCAGTCCGGACAGAGCTATCTATGGCTACACCTTC.